A single sample gave rise to the 27 T cell receptor beta chains below, sequenced in a study of OX40 agonist ivuxolimab in advanced cancers. TCRdb's copy holds only in-frame clones and misses some; the assay was immunoSEQ multiplex PCR. The sample lists under 80,000 clones, 70% to 90% occurring once. The source material was CD4+ or CD8+ T cells sorted from blood, sampled in a trial of the OX40 agonist ivuxolimab. These receptors were obtained from an adult with an advanced solid tumor such as melanoma, head and neck, liver or kidney cancer.

This clone was counted a few times. This chain connects TRBV27 to TRBJ1-1; D is unresolved. Germline V gene data show CDR1 as MNHEY and CDR2 as SMNVEV (reference sequence). V dropped 4 bases and J dropped 11 bases, with 11 bases sitting between them. This CDR3 comprises 11 residues. The CDR3 here is CASSSRVRAFF. As DNA, the CDR3 is TGTGCCAGCAGTTCGAGGGTGAGGGCTTTCTTT.

The V and J genes are TRBV5-4 and TRBJ2-1; D gene ambiguous. The CDR3 consists of 14 residues. CDR1 and CDR2 from the germline V gene are SGHNT and YYREEE (reference sequence). Trimming took 0 bases from V and 5 from J, leaving 9 bases between them. The CDR3 region has the DNA TGTGCCAGCAGCTTGGGCCCGCCCAACAATGAGCAGTTCTTC. Residues: CASSLGPPNNEQFF. Using reference TRBV5-4 and TRBJ2-1 for the parts outside the CDR3, the full variable domain is ETGVTQSPTHLIKTRGQQVTLRCSSQSGHNTVSWYQQALGQGPQFIFQYYREEENGRGNFPPRFSGLQFPNYSSELNVNALELDDSALYLCASSLGPPNNEQFFGPGTRLTVL.

V usage is TRBV10-3 and J usage is TRBJ2-1, with D possibly TRBD2 on 6 matching bases. There are 12 residues in the CDR3. Trimming removed 11 bases from V and 6 bases from J, with 14 bases in between. Germline CDR1 and CDR2: ENHRY and SYGVKD. The CDR3 sequence is CAANQEGNEQFF. As DNA, the CDR3 is TGTGCCGCAAACCAGGAGGGCAATGAGCAGTTCTTC.

The chain employs TRBV23-1 and TRBJ1-2, with D possibly TRBD1 on 5 matching bases. TRBV23-1 is labeled an ORF, and its function is uncertain. V was trimmed by 2 bases and J by 0 bases, leaving 13 bases between them. CDR3 length equals 16 residues. The CDR3 bases are TGCGCCAGCAGTCAAGGGGCCCGGTCGACTAACTATGGCTACACCTTC. Translation: CASSQGARSTNYGYTF.

The chain employs TRBV19 and TRBJ1-1, with TRBD1 as a possible D gene (5 bases). CDR1 is LNHDA and CDR2 is SQIVND in the germline V gene (reference sequence). CDR3 length: 13 residues. Trimming left V 3 bases short and J 6 bases short, with 11 bases between. Here the CDR3 reads CASSIERGAEAFF. DNA of the CDR3: TGTGCCAGTAGTATCGAAAGGGGAGCTGAAGCTTTCTTT.

This rearrangement joins TRBV2 to TRBJ2-5; 11 nucleotides agree with TRBD2. V shed 8 bases, J shed 3 bases, and the junction held 5 bases outside the gene matches. This CDR3 region has 14 residues. Germline assignment: CDR1 SNHLY and CDR2 FYNNEI. The CDR3 bases are TGTGCCAGCGGGCTAGCGGGGGGAGAAGAGACCCAGTACTTC. Protein: CASGLAGGEETQYF.

V usage is TRBV7-4 and J usage is TRBJ2-3, with 11 nucleotides matching TRBD2. The CDR3 covers 14 residues. With 5 bases clipped from V and 3 bases from J, the junction kept 1 base outside the gene matches. Per the germline V gene, CDR1 is SGHVT and CDR2 is SQSDAQ. The CDR3 spells CASSRTSGTDTQYF. The CDR3 nucleotides read TGTGCCAGCAGCCGGACTAGCGGGACAGATACGCAGTATTTT.

The chain carries TRBV4-3 and TRBJ2-1; no firm D call. V lost 0 bases to trimming and J lost 7 bases, with 16 bases between them. This CDR3 is 16 amino acids long. Germline CDR1 LGHNA, CDR2 YSLEER. The CDR3 loop is CASSQDRSSLGNEQFF. The CDR3 DNA is TGCGCCAGCAGCCAAGACCGCAGCTCGCTCGGAAATGAGCAGTTCTTC.

This clone was picked up one time. Here the CDR3 DNA reads TGTGCCTGGAGTGCAGGGGGTAGCAATCAGCCCCAGCATTTT. Amino acid sequence: CAWSAGGSNQPQHF. The V and J genes are TRBV30 and TRBJ1-5; 7 bases map to TRBD1. The CDR3 totals 14 residues. V gave up 1 base and J gave up 0 bases; unmatched junction bases: 0. Germline CDR1 GTSNPN, CDR2 SVGIG (reference sequence). Variable domain in full (rest from reference TRBV30 and TRBJ1-5): SQTIHQWPATLVQPVGSPLSLECTVEGTSNPNLYWYRQAAGRGLQLLFYSVGIGQISSEVPQNLSASRPQDRQFILSSKKLLLSDSGFYLCAWSAGGSNQPQHFGDGTRLSIL.

The chain has TRBV14 and TRBJ1-1, with D possibly being TRBD1 (5 bases). The CDR3 has 13 amino acids. Germline assignment: CDR1 SGHDN and CDR2 FVKESK. Trimming left V 2 bases short and J 1 base short, with 5 bases between. In DNA, the CDR3 is TGTGCCAGCAGCCAACAGGGGAACACTGAAGCTTTCTTT. It codes for CASSQQGNTEAFF.

This chain joins TRBV18 and TRBJ2-7; D is uncertain. The CDR3 length is 13 residues. The germline V and J ends were trimmed by 0 bases and 4 bases, with 7 bases remaining between them. The germline V gene has CDR1 KGHSH and CDR2 LQKENI. CDR3 residues: CASSPPVGYEQYF. The CDR3 DNA is TGTGCCAGCTCACCACCGGTGGGTTACGAGCAGTACTTC. Looking up the rest from reference TRBV18 and TRBJ2-7 gives the full variable domain: NAGVMQNPRHLVRRRGQEARLRCSPMKGHSHVYWYRQLPEEGLKFMVYLQKENIIDESGMPKERFSAEFPKEGPSILRIQQVVRGDSAAYFCASSPPVGYEQYFGPGTRLTVT.

In this sample, this clone turned up a few times. V gene TRBV28 combines with J gene TRBJ2-2, with 7 bases fitting TRBD1. This CDR3 has 15 amino acids. Germline V gives CDR1 MDHEN, CDR2 SYDVKM. The V segment lost 7 bases and the J segment 7 bases; nucleotides outside the gene matches: 12. This chain's CDR3 is CASISGRGYSGELFF. CDR3 nucleotides: TGTGCCAGCATCTCCGGCAGGGGGTATAGCGGGGAGCTGTTTTTT.

V usage is TRBV15 and J usage is TRBJ1-6; 7 bases agree with TRBD1. Unmatched junction bases numbered 12, after V lost 1 base and J lost 9 bases. The germline V gene has CDR1 LNHNV and CDR2 YYDKDF (reference sequence). The CDR3 has 17 residues. The CDR3 spells CATSRGATGFKTSPLHF. For the CDR3, the DNA is TGTGCCACCAGCAGAGGTGCGACAGGGTTTAAGACTTCACCCCTCCACTTT.

J is TRBJ2-1 and V is TRBV7-8; the D is unclear. Trimming removed 5 bases at V and 5 bases at J, with 16 bases between. This CDR3 contains 15 residues. Germline V CDR1 and CDR2: SGHVS, FQNEAQ. The CDR3 sequence: CASSPRTSLNNEQFF. The CDR3 nucleotides read TGTGCCAGCAGCCCCCGGACGAGTCTAAACAATGAGCAGTTCTTC. Full variable domain (outside the CDR3, taken from reference TRBV7-8 and TRBJ2-1): GAGVSQSPRYKVAKRGQDVALRCDPISGHVSLFWYQQALGQGPEFLTYFQNEAQLDKSGLPSDRFFAERPEGSVSTLKIQRTQQEDSAVYLCASSPRTSLNNEQFFGPGTRLTVL.

This clone was seen a handful of times. V usage is TRBV6-6 and J usage is TRBJ1-2; D ambiguous. V gave up 8 bases and J gave up 5 bases, with 9 bases separating them. Germline-derived CDR1 and CDR2 are MNHNY and SVGAGI (reference sequence). CDR3 size: 11 residues. This CDR3 is CASGEGYGYTF. The CDR3 DNA reads as TGTGCCAGCGGAGAAGGGTATGGCTACACCTTC.

DNA of the CDR3: TGTGCCAGTAGTAATCGACAGGGATTTAATGAAAAACTGTTTTTT. As protein: CASSNRQGFNEKLFF. The J gene is TRBJ1-4, the V gene TRBV19; 7 bases are a match to TRBD1. With 4 bases clipped from V and 4 bases from J, the junction kept 6 bases outside the gene matches. The CDR3 length is 15 residues. Germline CDR1 and CDR2: LNHDA and SQIVND (reference sequence).

This rearrangement joins TRBV7-2 to TRBJ2-7; TRBD1 might be the D (5 bases). Per germline, CDR1 SGHTA and CDR2 FQGNSA. The CDR3 consists of 13 residues. V lost 0 bases and J 6 bases, leaving 9 bases between the germline ends. As DNA, the CDR3 is TGTGCCAGCAGCTTAGCCGGACACGGCGAGCAGTACTTC. It codes for CASSLAGHGEQYF.

On this clone itself: At one of its ends the junction is not consistent with the germline gene, which may arise from a read error. The chain carries TRBV7-7 and TRBJ1-4; D is undetermined. The V gene's germline CDR1 is SSHAT and CDR2 FNYEAQ (reference sequence). The CDR3 sequence is 14 residues long. For the CDR3, the DNA is TGTGCTAGCAGCCTGAGGGCAACTAATGAAAAACTGTTTTTT. This sequence encodes CASSLRATNEKLFF.

This rearrangement joins TRBV2 to TRBJ2-7, with a weak D call TRBD1 (7 bases). V lost 5 bases, J lost 4 bases, and 15 bases lay in between. This CDR3 contains 14 residues. The germline V gene encodes CDR1 SNHLY and CDR2 FYNNEI. CDR3 in amino acids: CASSRDSGGYEQYF. The CDR3 DNA reads as TGTGCCAGCAGTCGGGACTCAGGGGGGTACGAGCAGTACTTC.

The chain employs TRBV7-2 and TRBJ2-7; TRBD2 matches at 7 bases. The J segment lost 0 bases and the V segment lost 2 bases, leaving 1 base of the junction unmatched. From germline, CDR1 is SGHTA and CDR2 FQGNSA. This CDR3 has 14 amino acids. The CDR3 protein is CASSLTSASYEQYF. In nucleotides, the CDR3 is TGTGCCAGCAGCTTAACTAGCGCCTCCTACGAGCAGTACTTC.

V usage is TRBV30 and J usage is TRBJ2-2, with D possibly matching TRBD1 (6 bases). The CDR3 totals 15 residues. The germline V gene has CDR1 GTSNPN and CDR2 SVGIG (reference sequence). Trimming cost V 5 bases and J 1 base, with 14 bases left between them. CDR3 residues: CAWLGGPMNTGELFF. DNA of the CDR3: TGTGCCTGGCTAGGGGGACCGATGAACACCGGGGAGCTGTTTTTT.

The chain uses TRBV7-9 and TRBJ2-6; no firm D call. Germline CDR1 and CDR2: SEHNR and FQNEAQ (reference sequence). The ends were cut back, 5 bases at V and 1 base at J, with 6 bases in the middle. The length of the CDR3 is 14 residues. The CDR3 is CASSHRSGANVLTF. CDR3 DNA sequence: TGTGCCAGCAGCCACCGATCTGGGGCCAACGTCCTGACTTTC.

The V and J genes are TRBV28 and TRBJ2-7; the D is unclear. The CDR3 loop spans 11 amino acids. Germline V gene lookup returns CDR1 MDHEN and CDR2 SYDVKM. V lost 4 bases to trimming and J lost 4 bases, with 5 bases between them. CDR3 DNA: TGTGCCAGCAGTTCGAGGTACGAGCAGTACTTC. Translating gives CASSSRYEQYF.

The chain is built from TRBV5-8 and TRBJ2-7; 7 bases match TRBD2. This CDR3 comprises 14 residues. Per germline, CDR1 SGHTS and CDR2 YDEGEE. With 0 bases clipped from V and 6 bases from J, the junction kept 6 bases outside the gene matches. CDR3 bases: TGTGCCAGCAGCTTGGTCAGCGGGGTCCGCGAGCAGTACTTC. It translates to CASSLVSGVREQYF.

This clone was found once. This chain connects TRBV7-2 to TRBJ2-4; no definite D call. V lost 0 bases to trimming and J lost 9 bases, with 3 bases between them. Germline V CDR1 and CDR2: SGHTA, FQGNSA. The CDR3 runs 11 residues. The CDR3 region has the DNA TGTGCCAGCAGCTTAGCGAGCATTCAGTACTTC. Translated: CASSLASIQYF.

This sequence joins TRBV11-3 and TRBJ2-2; D perhaps matches TRBD2 (6 bases). The CDR3 loop spans 15 amino acids. V dropped 2 bases and J dropped 7 bases, with 14 bases sitting between them. The germline V gene has CDR1 SGHNT and CDR2 YENEEA. This chain's CDR3 is CASSLFGGQGGELFF. The DNA for the CDR3 is TGTGCCAGCAGCTTATTCGGAGGGCAGGGCGGGGAGCTGTTTTTT.

V is TRBV13 and J is TRBJ2-2, with 7 positions matching TRBD1. Trimming cost V 5 bases and J 4 bases; bases outside gene matches: 7. Germline CDR1 reads PRHDT; CDR2 reads FYEKMQ (reference sequence). CDR3 size: 15 residues. The CDR3 coding sequence is TGTGCCAGCAGCATGCGACAGGGTCGCACCGGGGAGCTGTTTTTT. It encodes CASSMRQGRTGELFF.